These T cell receptor beta chains were read from a single sample in a study of blood T cell repertoires in COVID-19. Measured with immunoSEQ multiplex PCR; TCRdb has only the in-frame clones, and not every one. The repertoire has fewer than 150,000 clones, around 89% of them found once; the top ten carry about 4%. The source material was peripheral blood. The origin of the receptors is a woman aged 60-75 years with COVID-19, enrolled during active disease. Each CDR3 is given with its conserved first and last residue. A D gene is named only where the DNA matches it firmly. Clone size appears in some rows only: once, few, many, or a class for an expanded clone.

v_call: TRBV6-2/TRBV6-3; j_call: TRBJ1-1; d_call: .; clone_size: .; cdr3_nt: TGTGCCAGCAGTCAACAGACGGGACATCCGAACACTGAAGCTTTCTTT; cdr3_aa: CASSQQTGHPNTEAFF
v_call: TRBV4-1; j_call: TRBJ1-3; d_call: .; clone_size: .; cdr3_nt: TGCGCCAGCAGCCAGGAAAGACAGCGTCAAAACACCATATATTTT; cdr3_aa: CASSQERQRQNTIYF
v_call: TRBV19; j_call: TRBJ1-2; d_call: .; clone_size: .; cdr3_nt: TGTGCCAGTAGTCCCCGGGACTCCATGGAAAGGGGCTACACCTTC; cdr3_aa: CASSPRDSMERGYTF
v_call: TRBV6-4; j_call: TRBJ1-5; d_call: TRBD1; clone_size: .; cdr3_nt: TGTGCCAGCAGTCAGGACAGGGATCAGCCCCAGCATTTT; cdr3_aa: CASSQDRDQPQHF
v_call: TRBV12-3/TRBV12-4; j_call: TRBJ1-2; d_call: .; clone_size: .; cdr3_nt: TGTGCCAGCAGTTTTGGGCGCTCCACGCGCTACACCTTC; cdr3_aa: CASSFGRSTRYTF
v_call: TRBV18; j_call: TRBJ2-5; d_call: TRBD1; clone_size: many; cdr3_nt: TGTGCCAGCTCGCCCGGGACAGGGGCCGGGGAGACCCAGTACTTC; cdr3_aa: CASSPGTGAGETQYF
v_call: TRBV6-2/TRBV6-3; j_call: TRBJ2-4; d_call: TRBD2; clone_size: .; cdr3_nt: TGTGCCAGCAGCCCGGCGGGTACTAGCGGGGGGAGTGTGGCAAAAGCCAAAAACATTCAGTACTTC; cdr3_aa: CASSPAGTSGGSVAKAKNIQYF
v_call: TRBV19; j_call: TRBJ1-2; d_call: TRBD1; clone_size: .; cdr3_nt: TGTGCCAGTAACCCGGGACAGGGCTATGGCTACACCTTC; cdr3_aa: CASNPGQGYGYTF
v_call: TRBV27; j_call: TRBJ1-2; d_call: TRBD1; clone_size: .; cdr3_nt: TGTGCCAGCAGTTTAAGAAACAGGGGATATGGCTACACCTTC; cdr3_aa: CASSLRNRGYGYTF
v_call: TRBV28; j_call: TRBJ1-3; d_call: TRBD1; clone_size: .; cdr3_nt: TGTGCCAGCAGGCCTCCAGGGGGTACCATATATTTT; cdr3_aa: CASRPPGGTIYF
v_call: TRBV5-1; j_call: TRBJ1-3; d_call: TRBD1; clone_size: few; cdr3_nt: TGCGCCAGCAGCTTGACAGGGGAGTACGGAAACACCATATATTTT; cdr3_aa: CASSLTGEYGNTIYF
v_call: TRBV6-1; j_call: TRBJ2-3; d_call: TRBD1; clone_size: few; cdr3_nt: TGTGCCAGCAGTGAAGCTAGGGGGCATACAGATACGCAGTATTTT; cdr3_aa: CASSEARGHTDTQYF
v_call: TRBV5-4; j_call: TRBJ1-6; d_call: TRBD1; clone_size: .; cdr3_nt: TGTGCCAGCAGCCCGGGACAGACGAACTATAATTCACCCCTCCACTTT; cdr3_aa: CASSPGQTNYNSPLHF
v_call: TRBV3-1/TRBV3-2; j_call: TRBJ2-5; d_call: TRBD1; clone_size: .; cdr3_nt: TGTGCCAGCAGCCTCGCTGCCGGGACAGAGCAAGAGACCCAGTACTTC; cdr3_aa: CASSLAAGTEQETQYF
v_call: TRBV7-9; j_call: TRBJ2-1; d_call: TRBD1; clone_size: .; cdr3_nt: TGTGCCAGCATGAGGGGGCAGGGTATAGTAAATGAGCAGTTCTTC; cdr3_aa: CASMRGQGIVNEQFF
v_call: TRBV28; j_call: TRBJ1-3; d_call: .; clone_size: .; cdr3_nt: TGTGCCAGCGGGGGGGGAAACACCATATATTTT; cdr3_aa: CASGGGNTIYF
v_call: TRBV7-9; j_call: TRBJ1-1; d_call: .; clone_size: .; cdr3_nt: TGTGCCAGCAGCTTAACAGGCATGAACACTGAAGCTTTCTTT; cdr3_aa: CASSLTGMNTEAFF
v_call: TRBV9; j_call: TRBJ2-2; d_call: .; clone_size: .; cdr3_nt: TGTGCCAGCAGCCCAGGATCGGTCTCGAGTACCGGGGAGCTGTTTTTT; cdr3_aa: CASSPGSVSSTGELFF
v_call: TRBV6-2/TRBV6-3; j_call: TRBJ2-3; d_call: TRBD2; clone_size: .; cdr3_nt: TGTGCCAGCAGTAACCCGGGACTAGCGGGGCGTAGCACAGATACGCAGTATTTT; cdr3_aa: CASSNPGLAGRSTDTQYF
v_call: TRBV2; j_call: TRBJ1-2; d_call: .; clone_size: few; cdr3_nt: TGTGCCAGCAGTGGTACCGGCGTCGGGTACTATGGCTACACCTTC; cdr3_aa: CASSGTGVGYYGYTF
v_call: TRBV7-9; j_call: TRBJ2-7; d_call: .; clone_size: .; cdr3_nt: TGTGCCAGCAGCGGAGGTGGACCAGACCCCTACGAGCAGTACTTC; cdr3_aa: CASSGGGPDPYEQYF
v_call: TRBV4-2; j_call: TRBJ2-5; d_call: TRBD2; clone_size: .; cdr3_nt: TGTGCCAGCAGCCAAACCGCACTGGGGACTAGCGGGGCGGGGACCCAGTACTTC; cdr3_aa: CASSQTALGTSGAGTQYF
v_call: TRBV27; j_call: TRBJ1-2; d_call: TRBD1; clone_size: few; cdr3_nt: TGTGCCAGCAGTCCACGACAGGGGGTTGGCTACACCTTC; cdr3_aa: CASSPRQGVGYTF
v_call: TRBV3-1/TRBV3-2; j_call: TRBJ1-5; d_call: TRBD1; clone_size: .; cdr3_nt: TGTGCCAGCAGTCCGGACAGGGTAGGTCAGCCCCAGCATTTT; cdr3_aa: CASSPDRVGQPQHF
v_call: TRBV14; j_call: TRBJ1-1; d_call: .; clone_size: once; cdr3_nt: TGTGCCAGCAGCCAAGTACGGGGAGTGAACACTGAAGCTTTCTTT; cdr3_aa: CASSQVRGVNTEAFF
v_call: TRBV29-1; j_call: TRBJ1-1; d_call: .; clone_size: .; cdr3_nt: TGCAGCGTTGAAGGGAGGAGTGCCACTGAAGCTTTCTTT; cdr3_aa: CSVEGRSATEAFF
v_call: TRBV6-5; j_call: TRBJ2-7; d_call: TRBD1; clone_size: .; cdr3_nt: TGTGCCAGCAGTTATAGAGAAACAGGGGGTTACGAGCAGTACTTC; cdr3_aa: CASSYRETGGYEQYF
v_call: TRBV10-3; j_call: TRBJ2-5; d_call: .; clone_size: .; cdr3_nt: TGTGCCATCAGTGTTAGGGGGGAGACCCAGTACTTC; cdr3_aa: CAISVRGETQYF
v_call: TRBV5-6; j_call: TRBJ2-7; d_call: TRBD1; clone_size: .; cdr3_nt: TGTGCCAGCAGCCTGGACAGGGGCAACGAGCAGTACTTC; cdr3_aa: CASSLDRGNEQYF
v_call: TRBV25-1; j_call: TRBJ1-6; d_call: .; clone_size: .; cdr3_nt: TGTGCCAGCAGTGAATCCACGACAGCAACAAATTCACCCCTCCACTTT; cdr3_aa: CASSESTTATNSPLHF
v_call: TRBV19; j_call: TRBJ2-5; d_call: TRBD1; clone_size: .; cdr3_nt: TGTGCCAGTAGTGGGACAGCTCAAGAGACCCAGTACTTC; cdr3_aa: CASSGTAQETQYF
v_call: TRBV3-1/TRBV3-2; j_call: TRBJ2-1; d_call: .; clone_size: once; cdr3_nt: TGTGCCAGCAGCCCCCCCGTCGGGCGGGGCAGGGACAATGAGCAGTTCTTC; cdr3_aa: CASSPPVGRGRDNEQFF
v_call: TRBV6-5; j_call: TRBJ1-6; d_call: .; clone_size: few; cdr3_nt: TGTGCCAGCACCAGGGGTGGGCCAAATAATTCACCCCTCCACTTT; cdr3_aa: CASTRGGPNNSPLHF
v_call: TRBV5-1; j_call: TRBJ1-1; d_call: TRBD1; clone_size: .; cdr3_nt: TGCGCCAGCAGCCCAAGACAGGGAAGAGGCACTGAAGCTTTCTTT; cdr3_aa: CASSPRQGRGTEAFF
v_call: TRBV7-2; j_call: TRBJ2-5; d_call: TRBD2; clone_size: .; cdr3_nt: TGTGCCAGCAGCTTAGGGGGACTAGAAGAGACCCAGTACTTC; cdr3_aa: CASSLGGLEETQYF